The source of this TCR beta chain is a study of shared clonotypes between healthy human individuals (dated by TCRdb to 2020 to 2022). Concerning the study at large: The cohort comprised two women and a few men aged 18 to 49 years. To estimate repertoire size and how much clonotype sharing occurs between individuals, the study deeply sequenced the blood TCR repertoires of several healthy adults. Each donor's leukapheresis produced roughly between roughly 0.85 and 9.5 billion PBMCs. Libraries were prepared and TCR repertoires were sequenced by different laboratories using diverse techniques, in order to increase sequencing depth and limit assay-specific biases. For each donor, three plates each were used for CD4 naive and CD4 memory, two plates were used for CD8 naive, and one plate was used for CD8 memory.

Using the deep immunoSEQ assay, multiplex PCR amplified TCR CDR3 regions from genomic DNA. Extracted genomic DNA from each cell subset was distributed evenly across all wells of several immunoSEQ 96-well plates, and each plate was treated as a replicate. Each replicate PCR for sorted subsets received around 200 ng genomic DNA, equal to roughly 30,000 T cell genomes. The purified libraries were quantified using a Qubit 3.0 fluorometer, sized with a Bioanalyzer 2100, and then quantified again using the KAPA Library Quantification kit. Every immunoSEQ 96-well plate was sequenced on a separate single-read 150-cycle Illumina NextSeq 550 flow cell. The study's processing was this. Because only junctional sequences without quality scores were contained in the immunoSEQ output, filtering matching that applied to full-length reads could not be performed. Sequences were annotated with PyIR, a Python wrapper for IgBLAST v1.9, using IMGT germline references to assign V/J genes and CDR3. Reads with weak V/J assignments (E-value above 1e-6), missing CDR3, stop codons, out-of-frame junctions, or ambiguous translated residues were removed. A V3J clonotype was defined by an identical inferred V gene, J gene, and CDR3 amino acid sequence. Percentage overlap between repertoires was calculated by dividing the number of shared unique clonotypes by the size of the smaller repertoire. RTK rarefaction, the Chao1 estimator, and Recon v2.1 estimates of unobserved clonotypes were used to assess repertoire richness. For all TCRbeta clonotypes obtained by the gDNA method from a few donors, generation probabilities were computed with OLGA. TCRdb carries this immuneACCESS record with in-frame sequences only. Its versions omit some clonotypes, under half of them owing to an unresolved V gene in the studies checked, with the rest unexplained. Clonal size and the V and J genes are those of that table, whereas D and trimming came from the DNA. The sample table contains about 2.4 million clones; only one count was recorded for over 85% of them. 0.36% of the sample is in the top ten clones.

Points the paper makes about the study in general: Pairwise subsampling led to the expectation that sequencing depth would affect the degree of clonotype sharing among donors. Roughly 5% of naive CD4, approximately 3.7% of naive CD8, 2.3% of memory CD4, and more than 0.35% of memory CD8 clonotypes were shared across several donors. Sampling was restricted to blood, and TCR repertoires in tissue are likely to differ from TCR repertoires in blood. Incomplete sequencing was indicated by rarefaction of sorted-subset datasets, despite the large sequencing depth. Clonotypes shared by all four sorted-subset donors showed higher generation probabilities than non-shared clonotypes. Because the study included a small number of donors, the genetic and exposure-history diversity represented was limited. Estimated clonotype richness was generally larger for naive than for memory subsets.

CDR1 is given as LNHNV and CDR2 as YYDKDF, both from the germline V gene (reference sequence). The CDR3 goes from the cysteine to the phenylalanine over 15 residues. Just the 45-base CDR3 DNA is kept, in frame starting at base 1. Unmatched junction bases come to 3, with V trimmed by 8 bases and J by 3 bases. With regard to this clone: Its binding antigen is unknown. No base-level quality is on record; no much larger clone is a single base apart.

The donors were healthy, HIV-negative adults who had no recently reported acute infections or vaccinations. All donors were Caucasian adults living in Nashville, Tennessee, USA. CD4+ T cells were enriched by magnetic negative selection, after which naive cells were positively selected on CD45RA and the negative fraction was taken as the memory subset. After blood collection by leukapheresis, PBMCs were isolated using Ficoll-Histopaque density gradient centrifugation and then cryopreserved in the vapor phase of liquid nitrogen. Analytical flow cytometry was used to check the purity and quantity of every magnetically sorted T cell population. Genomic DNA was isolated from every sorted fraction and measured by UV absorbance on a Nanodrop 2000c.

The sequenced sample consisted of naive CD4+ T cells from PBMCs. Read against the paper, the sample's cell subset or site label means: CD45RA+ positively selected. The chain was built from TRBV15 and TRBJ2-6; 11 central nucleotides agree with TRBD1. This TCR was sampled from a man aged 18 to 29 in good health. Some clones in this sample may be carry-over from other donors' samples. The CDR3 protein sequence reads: CATAGQGDGANVLTF. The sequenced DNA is TGTGCCACCGCGGGACAGGGGGATGGGGCCAACGTCCTGACTTTC.